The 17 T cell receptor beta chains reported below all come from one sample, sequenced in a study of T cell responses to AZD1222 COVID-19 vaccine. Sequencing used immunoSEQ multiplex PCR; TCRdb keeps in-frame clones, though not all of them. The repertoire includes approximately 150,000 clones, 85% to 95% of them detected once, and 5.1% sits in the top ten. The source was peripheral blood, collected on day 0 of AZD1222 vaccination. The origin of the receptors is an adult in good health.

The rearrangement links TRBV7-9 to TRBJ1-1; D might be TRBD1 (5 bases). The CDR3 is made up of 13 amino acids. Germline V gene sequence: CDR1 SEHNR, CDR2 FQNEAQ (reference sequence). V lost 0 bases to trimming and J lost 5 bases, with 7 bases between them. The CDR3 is CASSLAAGTEAFF. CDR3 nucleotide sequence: TGTGCCAGCAGCTTAGCAGCAGGGACTGAAGCTTTCTTT.

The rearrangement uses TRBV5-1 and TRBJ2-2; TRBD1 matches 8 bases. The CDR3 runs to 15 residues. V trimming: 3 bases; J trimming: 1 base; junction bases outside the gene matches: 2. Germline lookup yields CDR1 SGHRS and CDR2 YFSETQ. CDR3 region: CASSSGTGNTGELFF. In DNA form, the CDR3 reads TGCGCCAGCAGCTCCGGGACAGGGAACACCGGGGAGCTGTTTTTT.

DNA of the CDR3: TGTGCCAGCAGTCTTGAGACAGGAGCCTACGAGCAGTACTTC. This translates into CASSLETGAYEQYF. The J gene is TRBJ2-7, the V gene TRBV2; D is perhaps TRBD1 (6 bases). CDR3 length equals 14 residues. Looked up from germline, CDR1 is SNHLY and CDR2 is FYNNEI. V gave up 5 bases and J gave up 2 bases, with 13 bases separating them.

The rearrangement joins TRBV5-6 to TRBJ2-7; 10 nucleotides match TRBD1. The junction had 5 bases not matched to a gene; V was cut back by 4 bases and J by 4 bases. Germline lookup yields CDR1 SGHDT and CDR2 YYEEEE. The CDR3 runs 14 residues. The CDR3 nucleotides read TGTGCCAGCAGCCGGGACAGGGGACCTTACGAGCAGTACTTC. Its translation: CASSRDRGPYEQYF.

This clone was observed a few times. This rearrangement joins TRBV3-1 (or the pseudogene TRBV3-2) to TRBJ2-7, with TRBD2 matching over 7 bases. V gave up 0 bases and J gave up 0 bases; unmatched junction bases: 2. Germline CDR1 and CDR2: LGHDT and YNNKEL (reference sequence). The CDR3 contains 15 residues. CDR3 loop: CASSQDTSASYEQYF. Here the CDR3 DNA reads TGTGCCAGCAGCCAAGATACTAGCGCCTCCTACGAGCAGTACTTC.

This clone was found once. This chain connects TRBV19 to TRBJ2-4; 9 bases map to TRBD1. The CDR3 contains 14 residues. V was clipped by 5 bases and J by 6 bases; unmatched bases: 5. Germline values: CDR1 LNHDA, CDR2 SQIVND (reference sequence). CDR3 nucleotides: TGTGCCAGTAGTGCAGGGGGACAGGGAAACATTCAGTACTTC. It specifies CASSAGGQGNIQYF.

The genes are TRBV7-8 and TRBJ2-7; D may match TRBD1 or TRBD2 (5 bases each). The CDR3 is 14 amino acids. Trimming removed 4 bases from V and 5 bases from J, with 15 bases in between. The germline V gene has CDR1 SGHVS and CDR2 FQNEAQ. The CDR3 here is CASSYRDRPDEQYF. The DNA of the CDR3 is TGTGCCAGCAGCTACCGGGACCGCCCCGACGAGCAGTACTTC.

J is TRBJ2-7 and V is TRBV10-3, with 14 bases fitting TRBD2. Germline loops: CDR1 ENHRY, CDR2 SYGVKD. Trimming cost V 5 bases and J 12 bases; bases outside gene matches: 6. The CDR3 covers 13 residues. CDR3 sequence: CAISPGTSGGRYF. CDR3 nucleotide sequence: TGTGCCATCAGTCCTGGGACTAGCGGGGGTCGGTACTTC.

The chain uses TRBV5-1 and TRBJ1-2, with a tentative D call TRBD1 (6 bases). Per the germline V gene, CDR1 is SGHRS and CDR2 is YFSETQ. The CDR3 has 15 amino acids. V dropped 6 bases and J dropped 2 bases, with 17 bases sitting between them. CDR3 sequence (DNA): TGCGCCAGCAAGCCCCAGGGGTCAGAGAACTATGGCTACACCTTC. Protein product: CASKPQGSENYGYTF.

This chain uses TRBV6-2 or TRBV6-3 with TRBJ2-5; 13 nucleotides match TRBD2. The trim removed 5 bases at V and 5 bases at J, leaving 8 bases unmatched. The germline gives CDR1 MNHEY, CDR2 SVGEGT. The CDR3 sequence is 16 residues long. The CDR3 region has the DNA TGTGCCAGCAGTAAACGACTAGCGGGAGGAGGTGAGACCCAGTACTTC. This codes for CASSKRLAGGGETQYF.

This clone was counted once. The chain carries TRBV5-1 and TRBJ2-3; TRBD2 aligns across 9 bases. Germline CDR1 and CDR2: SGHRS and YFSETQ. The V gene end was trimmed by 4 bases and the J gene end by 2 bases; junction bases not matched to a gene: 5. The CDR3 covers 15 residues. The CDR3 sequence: CASSIIAGATDTQYF. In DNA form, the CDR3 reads TGCGCCAGCAGCATTATAGCGGGGGCCACAGATACGCAGTATTTT.

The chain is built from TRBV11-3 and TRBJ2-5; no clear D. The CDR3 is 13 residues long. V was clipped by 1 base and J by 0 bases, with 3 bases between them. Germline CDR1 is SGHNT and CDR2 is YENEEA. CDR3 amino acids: CASSLGNQETQYF. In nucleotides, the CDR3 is TGTGCCAGCAGCTTAGGCAACCAAGAGACCCAGTACTTC. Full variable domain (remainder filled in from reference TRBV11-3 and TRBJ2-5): EAGVVQSPRYKIIEKKQPVAFWCNPISGHNTLYWYLQNLGQGPELLIRYENEEAVDDSQLPKDRFSAERLKGVDSTLKIQPAELGDSAVYLCASSLGNQETQYFGPGTRLLVL.

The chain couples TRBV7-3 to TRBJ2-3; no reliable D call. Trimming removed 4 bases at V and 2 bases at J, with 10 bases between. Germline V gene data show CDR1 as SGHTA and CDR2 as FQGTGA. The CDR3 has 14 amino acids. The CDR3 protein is CASSWGRNTDTQYF. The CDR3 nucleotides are TGTGCCAGCAGCTGGGGTAGGAACACAGATACGCAGTATTTT.

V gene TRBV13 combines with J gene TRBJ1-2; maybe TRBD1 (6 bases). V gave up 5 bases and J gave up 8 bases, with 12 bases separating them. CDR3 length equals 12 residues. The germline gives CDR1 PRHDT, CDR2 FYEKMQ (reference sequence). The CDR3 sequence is CASSHHREGYTF. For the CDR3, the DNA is TGTGCCAGCAGCCATCACAGGGAAGGCTACACCTTC.

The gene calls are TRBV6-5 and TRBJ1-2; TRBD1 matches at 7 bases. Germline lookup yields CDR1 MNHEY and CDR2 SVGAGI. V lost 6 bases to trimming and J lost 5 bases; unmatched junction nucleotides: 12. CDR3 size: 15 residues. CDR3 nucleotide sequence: TGTGCCAGCAGCCCGGGACAGCCCAAGGATTATGGCTACACCTTC. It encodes CASSPGQPKDYGYTF.

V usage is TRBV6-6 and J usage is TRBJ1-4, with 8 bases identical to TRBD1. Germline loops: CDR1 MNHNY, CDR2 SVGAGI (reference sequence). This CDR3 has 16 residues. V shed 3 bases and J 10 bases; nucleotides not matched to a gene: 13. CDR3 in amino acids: CASSYPPGQGGRKLFF. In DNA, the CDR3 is TGTGCCAGCAGTTATCCCCCCGGACAGGGCGGGCGAAAACTGTTTTTT.

DNA for the CDR3: TGCGCCAGCAGCTTCACTAGCGGGGTAAGCTCCTACGAGCAGTACTTC. Its protein is CASSFTSGVSSYEQYF. This sequence joins TRBV5-1 and TRBJ2-7, with 10 bases matching TRBD2. Germline V gene data show CDR1 as SGHRS and CDR2 as YFSETQ. CDR3 length: 16 amino acids. The ends lost 2 bases at V and 0 bases at J; junction bases unmatched: 5.